Shown below are 25 T cell receptor beta chains from a single sample sequenced in a study of OX40 agonist ivuxolimab in advanced cancers. Profiling relied on immunoSEQ multiplex PCR, and the TCRdb table lists in-frame clones only, not all of them. This sample carries 70,000 to 95,000 clones, around 92% of them seen once, and the ten largest clones take around 0.51%. This specimen was CD4+ or CD8+ T cells sorted from blood, taken in a trial of the OX40 agonist ivuxolimab. These receptors were obtained from an adult with an advanced solid tumor such as melanoma, head and neck, liver or kidney cancer.

The CDR3, as DNA: TGTGCCAGCAACCCGGTAGTGGGACAGGGCAATCAGCCCCAGCATTTT. Its protein is CASNPVVGQGNQPQHF. This chain connects TRBV6-6 to TRBJ1-5, with 8 bases identical to TRBD1. CDR1 and CDR2 from the germline V gene are MNHNY and SVGAGI (reference sequence). The ends lost 7 bases at V and 2 bases at J; junction bases unmatched: 10. This CDR3 region has 16 residues.

The genes are TRBV7-3 and TRBJ2-1; D may be TRBD2 (5 bases). V lost 1 base to trimming and J lost 9 bases, with 13 bases between them. The CDR3 is 14 amino acids. Germline CDR1 reads SGHTA; CDR2 reads FQGTGA. The CDR3 region has the DNA TGTGCCAGCAGCTTAAGTAGAGTAGGGAGTGAGCAGTTCTTC. The encoded protein is CASSLSRVGSEQFF.

The rearrangement joins TRBV21-1 to TRBJ2-7; the table gives TRBD1 as D, unverified against the DNA. TRBV21-1 is termed a pseudogene. This CDR3 comprises 14 residues. The CDR3 coding sequence is TGTGCCAGCAGCAAAGAAGACAGTACCTACGAGCAGTACTTC. Translating it yields CASSKEDSTYEQYF.

The chain combines TRBV6-9 with TRBJ2-7, with D hard to call. The CDR3 sequence is 15 residues long. CDR1 and CDR2 from the germline V gene are MNHGY and SVAAGI. V lost 3 bases and J 1 base, leaving 13 bases between the germline ends. The CDR3 nucleotides read TGTGCCAGCAGTTACTCAGGAGAGCCGTCCTACGAGCAGTACTTC. Translation gives CASSYSGEPSYEQYF.

The chain links TRBV6-6 to TRBJ2-2; 9 bases are shared with TRBD2. Looked up from germline, CDR1 is MNHNY and CDR2 is SVGAGI (reference sequence). Trimming at V came to 6 bases and at J to 5 bases, leaving 7 bases not matched to a gene. The CDR3 is made up of 15 amino acids. CDR3 DNA: TGTGCCAGCAGCCGAGTAGCGGGAGATACCGGGGAGCTGTTTTTT. Its protein product is CASSRVAGDTGELFF.

This rearrangement joins TRBV6-4 to TRBJ1-5, with D perhaps TRBD1 (6 bases). V lost 6 bases, J lost 9 bases, and 21 bases lay in between. The CDR3 length is 15 residues. The germline gives CDR1 MRHNA, CDR2 SNTAGT. The CDR3 DNA reads as TGTGCCAGCAGCCCAACCGAGGAGGGGGGGAGGCCCCAGCATTTT. Its protein product is CASSPTEEGGRPQHF.

This clone was seen only once. This chain connects TRBV18 to TRBJ2-3, with D possibly TRBD1 on 5 matching bases. The CDR3 has 14 amino acids. Trimming stripped 3 bases from V and 2 bases from J, with 9 bases between. The germline V gene encodes CDR1 KGHSH and CDR2 LQKENI. The CDR3 DNA follows: TGTGCCAGCTCACCGGACAAATCCACAGATACGCAGTATTTT. It yields the protein CASSPDKSTDTQYF.

The rearrangement links TRBV7-3 to TRBJ2-3; D gene unclear. CDR1 SGHTA and CDR2 FQGTGA come from the germline V gene. Trimming stripped 5 bases from V and 2 bases from J, with 5 bases between. The CDR3 extends over 12 amino acids. CDR3 in amino acids: CASSHYTDTQYF. CDR3 coding DNA: TGTGCCAGCAGCCACTACACAGATACGCAGTATTTT.

The chain uses TRBV6-6 and TRBJ1-2, with D perhaps TRBD1 (5 bases). The germline V gene encodes CDR1 MNHNY and CDR2 SVGAGI (reference sequence). CDR3 length: 14 residues. Trimming shortened V by 5 bases and J by 3 bases, and 13 bases separated the two germline ends. CDR3 in DNA: TGTGCCAGCAGTAGGGGAGCTATTGACTATGGCTACACCTTC. It codes for CASSRGAIDYGYTF.

The rearrangement links TRBV6-4 to TRBJ2-3, with 9 bases matching TRBD2. The CDR3 is made up of 16 amino acids. V lost 7 bases and J lost 4; bases outside the gene matches: 12. Germline V CDR1 and CDR2: MRHNA, SNTAGT. The CDR3 DNA follows: TGTGCCAGCAATCCACCGGGACTAGCTGGGGCAGATACGCAGTATTTT. This gives the protein CASNPPGLAGADTQYF.

This chain uses TRBV4-1 with TRBJ1-5, with 7 bases matching TRBD1. The trim removed 2 bases at V and 4 bases at J, leaving 5 bases unmatched. The CDR3 contains 15 residues. The germline gives CDR1 MGHRA, CDR2 YSYEKL. This chain's CDR3 is CASSQHDRANQPQHF. CDR3 DNA: TGCGCCAGCAGCCAACACGACAGGGCTAATCAGCCCCAGCATTTT.

The chain has TRBV5-4 and TRBJ1-1; TRBD1 aligns across 7 bases. The CDR3 loop spans 15 amino acids. Germline loops: CDR1 SGHNT, CDR2 YYREEE (reference sequence). V trimming: 4 bases; J trimming: 0 bases; junction bases outside the gene matches: 6. CDR3 in amino acids: CASSRDSSMNTEAFF. CDR3 DNA sequence: TGTGCCAGCAGCAGGGACAGTTCTATGAACACTGAAGCTTTCTTT.

The J gene is TRBJ2-1, the V gene TRBV9; 8 bases line up with TRBD2. With V trimmed by 0 bases and J by 6 bases, 2 bases remained unmatched. Germline CDR1 reads SGDLS; CDR2 reads YYNGEE. This CDR3 is 14 amino acids long. The CDR3 loop reads CASSVAGGPNEQFF. The DNA for the CDR3 is TGTGCCAGCAGCGTAGCGGGGGGGCCCAATGAGCAGTTCTTC.

CDR3 protein: CASSESTASSYEQYF. The CDR3 DNA follows: TGCGCCAGCAGTGAGTCGACAGCCTCCTCCTACGAGCAGTACTTC. The V and J genes are TRBV10-1 and TRBJ2-7; the D gene is possibly TRBD1 (5 bases). Looked up from germline, CDR1 is WNHNN and CDR2 is SYGVQD (reference sequence). The CDR3 loop spans 15 amino acids. With 0 bases removed from V and 0 bases from J, the gap between germline ends came to 9 bases.

V and J are TRBV7-8 and TRBJ2-7; D gene unclear. V gave up 3 bases and J gave up 0 bases, with 9 bases separating them. There are 14 residues in the CDR3. Germline V gene data show CDR1 as SGHVS and CDR2 as FQNEAQ. The chain's CDR3 is CASSFSADSYEQYF. DNA for the CDR3: TGTGCCAGCAGCTTTTCGGCGGACTCCTACGAGCAGTACTTC.

The chain's CDR3 is CASSLSRLVITGELFF. The CDR3 region has the DNA TGTGCCAGCAGCTTAAGTCGACTAGTGATCACCGGGGAGCTGTTTTTT. The chain uses TRBV7-8 and TRBJ2-2, with TRBD2 as a possible D gene (6 bases). This CDR3 has 16 amino acids. The germline V gene encodes CDR1 SGHVS and CDR2 FQNEAQ. V lost 2 bases, J lost 4 bases, and 14 bases lay in between. Drawing the rest from reference TRBV7-8 and TRBJ2-2, the complete variable domain is GAGVSQSPRYKVAKRGQDVALRCDPISGHVSLFWYQQALGQGPEFLTYFQNEAQLDKSGLPSDRFFAERPEGSVSTLKIQRTQQEDSAVYLCASSLSRLVITGELFFGEGSRLTVL.

This clone was found a few times. The chain couples TRBV30 to TRBJ1-1; D call uncertain. Trimming removed 0 bases from V and 7 bases from J, with 9 bases in between. CDR3 length equals 12 residues. Germline CDR1 and CDR2: GTSNPN and SVGIG (reference sequence). In DNA, the CDR3 is TGTGCCTGGAGTGTAGGGCAGATTGAAGCTTTCTTT. Amino acid sequence: CAWSVGQIEAFF. The full variable domain, in which reference TRBV30 and TRBJ1-1 provide the parts outside the CDR3, is SQTIHQWPATLVQPVGSPLSLECTVEGTSNPNLYWYRQAAGRGLQLLFYSVGIGQISSEVPQNLSASRPQDRQFILSSKKLLLSDSGFYLCAWSVGQIEAFFGQGTRLTVV.

V is TRBV29-1 and J is TRBJ2-1, with D tentatively TRBD1 (6 bases). The CDR3 covers 14 residues. The germline V gene encodes CDR1 SQVTM and CDR2 ANQGSEA. V was shortened by 7 bases and J by 4 bases, with 17 bases between the two germline ends. This chain's CDR3 is CSGKTGLLYNEQFF. CDR3 bases: TGCAGCGGTAAGACAGGACTTCTATACAATGAGCAGTTCTTC.

J is TRBJ1-1 and V is TRBV9; no firm D call. CDR3 length: 15 amino acids. Germline CDR1 and CDR2: SGDLS and YYNGEE. The germline V and J ends were trimmed by 4 bases and 7 bases, with 20 bases remaining between them. The CDR3 loop reads CASSPRSEPTGEAFF. The CDR3, as DNA: TGTGCCAGCAGCCCCCGTAGTGAGCCTACGGGTGAAGCTTTCTTT.

J is TRBJ2-7 and V is TRBV6-1; D not certain. Germline assignment: CDR1 MNHNS and CDR2 SASEGT. This CDR3 contains 16 residues. V was shortened by 4 bases and J by 2 bases, with 18 bases between the two germline ends. CDR3 in amino acids: CASSVNRAMNTYEQYF. As DNA, the CDR3 is TGTGCCAGCAGTGTGAACCGGGCCATGAACACCTACGAGCAGTACTTC.

In its sample, this clone was seen a few times. This chain uses TRBV10-3 with TRBJ1-1, with 7 bases fitting TRBD1. V shed 6 bases, J shed 3 bases, and the junction held 4 bases outside the gene matches. The CDR3 has 13 amino acids. Germline lookup yields CDR1 ENHRY and CDR2 SYGVKD. CDR3 DNA: TGTGCCATCAGCGAAGACAGGGACACTGAAGCTTTCTTT. It is translated as CAISEDRDTEAFF.

This chain connects TRBV15 to TRBJ2-5, with 10 positions matching TRBD1. Per the germline V gene, CDR1 is LNHNV and CDR2 is YYDKDF (reference sequence). CDR3 length equals 17 residues. Trimming at V came to 0 bases and at J to 1 base, leaving 5 bases not matched to a gene. The CDR3 sequence is CATSRDKGTGAQETQYF. CDR3 sequence (DNA): TGTGCCACCAGCAGAGATAAGGGGACAGGGGCCCAAGAGACCCAGTACTTC. Filled out from reference TRBV15 and TRBJ2-5, the complete variable domain reads DAMVIQNPRYQVTQFGKPVTLSCSQTLNHNVMYWYQQKSSQAPKLLFHYYDKDFNNEADTPDNFQSRRPNTSFCFLDIRSPGLGDTAMYLCATSRDKGTGAQETQYFGPGTRLLVL.

The rearrangement uses TRBV30 and TRBJ1-6; 10 bases are shared with TRBD1. This CDR3 contains 16 residues. Trimming cost V 4 bases and J 7 bases; bases outside gene matches: 10. Looked up from germline, CDR1 is GTSNPN and CDR2 is SVGIG (reference sequence). CDR3 sequence: CAWNLPGQGMNSPLHF. The DNA of the CDR3 is TGTGCCTGGAATCTCCCGGGACAGGGGATGAATTCACCCCTCCACTTT. The complete variable domain, with remaining parts taken from reference TRBV30 and TRBJ1-6, reads SQTIHQWPATLVQPVGSPLSLECTVEGTSNPNLYWYRQAAGRGLQLLFYSVGIGQISSEVPQNLSASRPQDRQFILSSKKLLLSDSGFYLCAWNLPGQGMNSPLHFGNGTRLTVT.

This clone has a handful of counts. The chain uses TRBV18 and TRBJ2-3; no clear D. Germline-derived CDR1 and CDR2 are KGHSH and LQKENI. V was trimmed by 0 bases and J by 0 bases, leaving 10 bases between them. CDR3 length: 16 residues. CDR3 loop: CASSPPMRSSTDTQYF. The CDR3 DNA reads as TGTGCCAGCTCACCACCGATGCGATCTAGCACAGATACGCAGTATTTT.

The V and J genes are TRBV11-2 and TRBJ2-1; 9 positions agree with TRBD2. The junction had 3 bases not matched to a gene; V was cut back by 0 bases and J by 6 bases. The CDR3 totals 15 residues. Germline CDR1 SGHAT, CDR2 FQNNGV. The CDR3 loop reads CASSLDASGINEQFF. CDR3 DNA: TGTGCCAGCAGCTTAGATGCTAGCGGGATCAATGAGCAGTTCTTC.